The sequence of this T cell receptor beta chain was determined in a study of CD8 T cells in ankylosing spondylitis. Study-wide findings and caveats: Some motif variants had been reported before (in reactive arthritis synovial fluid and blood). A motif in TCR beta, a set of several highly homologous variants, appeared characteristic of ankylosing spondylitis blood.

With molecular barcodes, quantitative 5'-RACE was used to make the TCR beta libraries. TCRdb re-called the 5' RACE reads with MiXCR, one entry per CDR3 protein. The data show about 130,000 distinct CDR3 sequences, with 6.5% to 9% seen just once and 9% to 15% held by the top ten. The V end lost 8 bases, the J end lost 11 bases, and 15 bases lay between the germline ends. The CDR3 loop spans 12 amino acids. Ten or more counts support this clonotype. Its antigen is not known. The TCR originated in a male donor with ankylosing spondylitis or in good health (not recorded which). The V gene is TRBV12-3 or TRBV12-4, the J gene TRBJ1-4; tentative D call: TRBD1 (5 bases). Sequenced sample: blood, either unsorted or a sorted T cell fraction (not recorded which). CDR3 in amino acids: CASSRTSSKLFF. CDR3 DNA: TGTGCCAGCTCTAGGACAAGTTCTAAACTGTTTTTT.